This entry describes one TCR beta chain. This CDR3 contains 15 residues. V was clipped by 7 bases and J by 4 bases; unmatched bases: 12. CDR1 is SGDLS, CDR2 YYNGEE, per germline. The data were obtained in a study of OX40 agonist ivuxolimab in advanced cancers. On the study more broadly: Age averaged about 66 years (range 23 to 79), and just over 80% were male.

Here immunoSEQ multiplex PCR was the method, and the copy in TCRdb shows in-frame clones only, minus some. Of around 130,000 clones in the sample, over 85% were seen once. This chain connects TRBV9 to TRBJ2-5; 8 nucleotides agree with TRBD2. The material sequenced was CD4+ or CD8+ T cells sorted from blood, taken in a trial of the OX40 agonist ivuxolimab. The clonotype originates from an adult with an advanced solid tumor such as melanoma, head and neck, liver or kidney cancer. CDR3: CASSASTGGPETQYF. The CDR3 DNA follows: TGTGCCAGCTCAGCTTCTACGGGAGGGCCAGAGACCCAGTACTTC.